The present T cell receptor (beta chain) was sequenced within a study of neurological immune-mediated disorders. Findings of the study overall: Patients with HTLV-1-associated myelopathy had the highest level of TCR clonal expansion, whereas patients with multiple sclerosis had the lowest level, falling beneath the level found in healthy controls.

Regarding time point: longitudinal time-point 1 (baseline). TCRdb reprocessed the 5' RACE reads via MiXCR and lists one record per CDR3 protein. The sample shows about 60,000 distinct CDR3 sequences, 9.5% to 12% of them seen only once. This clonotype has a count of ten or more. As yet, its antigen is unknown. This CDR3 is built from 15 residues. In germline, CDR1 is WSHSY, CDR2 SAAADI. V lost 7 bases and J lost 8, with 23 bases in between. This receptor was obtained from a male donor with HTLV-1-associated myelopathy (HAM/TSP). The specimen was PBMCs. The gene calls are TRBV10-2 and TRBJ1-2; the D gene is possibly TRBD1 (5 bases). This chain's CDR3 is CASKGDDGLQAGYTF. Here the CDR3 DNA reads TGCGCCAGCAAAGGGGATGACGGCCTGCAAGCGGGCTACACCTTC.